The clone carrying this T cell receptor (beta chain) was counted a single time. Its antigen is unidentified. Libraries were prepared by immunoSEQ multiplex PCR; TCRdb keeps only in-frame clonotypes and omits some of them. The sample shows about 160,000 clones, 92% of them seen only once. This sample stems from a study of T cell responses to AZD1222 COVID-19 vaccine. Broader study findings: With two AZD1222 doses given, Spike-specific TCR breadth and depth both rose. Among AZD1222 vaccinees, only five to seven were seropositive at baseline. Among the donors, most were white British and more were female, and clonal diversity was possibly underestimated. Unmutated variant regions are reportedly the target of nearly half of TCRs that are spike-specific.

The CDR3 sequence is 14 residues long. Trimming at V came to 6 bases and at J to 5 bases, leaving 6 bases not matched to a gene. The germline gives CDR1 SGHAT, CDR2 FQNNGV. J is TRBJ1-2 and V is TRBV11-2; the match to TRBD1 covers 10 bases. The receptor was derived from an adult in good health. The sample here was peripheral blood, taken on day 0 of MenACWY control vaccination. CDR3 sequence reads: CASRQDRGGYGYTF. CDR3 sequence (DNA): TGTGCCAGCAGGCAGGACAGGGGGGGTTATGGCTACACCTTC. Drawing the rest from reference TRBV11-2 and TRBJ1-2, the complete variable domain is EAGVAQSPRYKIIEKRQSVAFWCNPISGHATLYWYQQILGQGPKLLIQFQNNGVVDDSQLPKDRFSAERLKGVDSTLKIQPAKLEDSAVYLCASRQDRGGYGYTFGSGTRLTVV.